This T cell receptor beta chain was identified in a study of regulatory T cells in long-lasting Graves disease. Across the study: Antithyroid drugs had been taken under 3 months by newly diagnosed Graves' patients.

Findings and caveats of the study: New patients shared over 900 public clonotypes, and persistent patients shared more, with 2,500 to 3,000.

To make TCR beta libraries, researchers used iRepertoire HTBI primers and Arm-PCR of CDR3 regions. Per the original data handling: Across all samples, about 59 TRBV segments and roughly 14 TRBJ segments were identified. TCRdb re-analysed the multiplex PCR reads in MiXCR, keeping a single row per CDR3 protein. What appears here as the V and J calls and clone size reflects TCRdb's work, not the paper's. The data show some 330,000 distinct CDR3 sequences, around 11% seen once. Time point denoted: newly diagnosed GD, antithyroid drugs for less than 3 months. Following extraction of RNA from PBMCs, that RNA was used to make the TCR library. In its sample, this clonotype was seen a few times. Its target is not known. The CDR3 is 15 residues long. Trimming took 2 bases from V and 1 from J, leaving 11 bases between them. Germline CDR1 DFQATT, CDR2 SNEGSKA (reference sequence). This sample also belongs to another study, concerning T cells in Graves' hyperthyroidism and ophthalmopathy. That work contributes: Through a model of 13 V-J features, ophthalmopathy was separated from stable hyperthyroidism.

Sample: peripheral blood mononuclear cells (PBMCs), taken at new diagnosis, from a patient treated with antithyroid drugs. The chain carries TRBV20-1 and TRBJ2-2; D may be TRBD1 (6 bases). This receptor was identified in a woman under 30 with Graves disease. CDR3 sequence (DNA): TGCAGTGCTAGACGGTTGGGACAGAACACCGGGGAGCTGTTTTTT. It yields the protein CSARRLGQNTGELFF.